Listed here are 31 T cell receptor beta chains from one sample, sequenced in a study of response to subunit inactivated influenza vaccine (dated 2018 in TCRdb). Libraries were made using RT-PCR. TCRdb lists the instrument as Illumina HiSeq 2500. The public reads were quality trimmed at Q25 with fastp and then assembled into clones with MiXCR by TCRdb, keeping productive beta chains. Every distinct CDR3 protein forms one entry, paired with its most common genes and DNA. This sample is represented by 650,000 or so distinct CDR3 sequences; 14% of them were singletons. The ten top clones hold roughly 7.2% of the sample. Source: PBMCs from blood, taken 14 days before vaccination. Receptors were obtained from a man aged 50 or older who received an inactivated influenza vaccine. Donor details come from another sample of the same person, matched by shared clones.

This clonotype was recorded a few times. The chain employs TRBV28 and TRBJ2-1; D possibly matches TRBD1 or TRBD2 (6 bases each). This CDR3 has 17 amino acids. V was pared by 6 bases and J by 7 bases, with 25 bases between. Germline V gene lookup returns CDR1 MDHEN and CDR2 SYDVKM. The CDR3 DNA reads TGTGCCAGCAGCTTTGCCGTAAGAGGGGGGCGTGGGAATGAGCAGTTCTTC. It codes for CASSFAVRGGRGNEQFF.

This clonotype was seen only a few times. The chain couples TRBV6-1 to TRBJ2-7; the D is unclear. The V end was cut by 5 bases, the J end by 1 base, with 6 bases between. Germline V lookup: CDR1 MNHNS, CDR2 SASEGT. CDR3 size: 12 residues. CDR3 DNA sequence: TGTGCCAGCAGTAAAGAATCCTACGAGCAGTACTTC. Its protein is CASSKESYEQYF.

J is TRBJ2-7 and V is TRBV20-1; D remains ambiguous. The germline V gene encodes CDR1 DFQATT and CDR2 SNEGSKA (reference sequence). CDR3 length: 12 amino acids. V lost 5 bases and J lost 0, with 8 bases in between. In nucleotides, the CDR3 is TGCAGTGCTCCCAGAAGCTCCTACGAGCAGTACTTC. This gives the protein CSAPRSSYEQYF.

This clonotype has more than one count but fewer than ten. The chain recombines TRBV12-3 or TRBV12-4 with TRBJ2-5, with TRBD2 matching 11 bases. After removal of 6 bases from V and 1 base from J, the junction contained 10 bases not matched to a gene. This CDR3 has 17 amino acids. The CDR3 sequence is CASRPTSGVPPQETQYF. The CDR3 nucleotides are TGTGCCAGCAGGCCGACTAGCGGGGTTCCCCCCCAAGAGACCCAGTACTTC.

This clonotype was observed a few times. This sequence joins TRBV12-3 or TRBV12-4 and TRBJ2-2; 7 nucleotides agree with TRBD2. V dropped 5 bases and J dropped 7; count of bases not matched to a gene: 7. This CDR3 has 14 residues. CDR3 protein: CASSPYTGGGELFF. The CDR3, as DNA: TGTGCCAGCAGTCCATATACGGGGGGCGGGGAGCTGTTTTTT.

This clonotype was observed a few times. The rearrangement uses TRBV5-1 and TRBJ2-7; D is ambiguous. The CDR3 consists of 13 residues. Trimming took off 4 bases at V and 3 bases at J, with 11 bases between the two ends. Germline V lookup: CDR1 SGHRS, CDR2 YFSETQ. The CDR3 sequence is CASSESDLYEQYF. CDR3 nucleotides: TGCGCCAGCAGCGAGTCGGACCTCTACGAGCAGTACTTC.

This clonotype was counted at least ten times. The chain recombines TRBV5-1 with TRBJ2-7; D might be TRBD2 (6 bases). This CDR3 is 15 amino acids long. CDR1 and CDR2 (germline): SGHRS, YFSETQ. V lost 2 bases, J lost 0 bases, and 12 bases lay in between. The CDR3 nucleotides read TGCGCCAGCAGCTTAACCGGGACTCCCTCCTACGAGCAGTACTTC. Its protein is CASSLTGTPSYEQYF.

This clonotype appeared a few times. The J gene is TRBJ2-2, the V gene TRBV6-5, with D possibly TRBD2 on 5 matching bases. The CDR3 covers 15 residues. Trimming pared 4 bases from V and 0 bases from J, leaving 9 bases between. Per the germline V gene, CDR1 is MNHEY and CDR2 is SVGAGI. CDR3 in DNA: TGTGCCAGCAGTTTAGCGACACCGAACACCGGGGAGCTGTTTTTT. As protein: CASSLATPNTGELFF.

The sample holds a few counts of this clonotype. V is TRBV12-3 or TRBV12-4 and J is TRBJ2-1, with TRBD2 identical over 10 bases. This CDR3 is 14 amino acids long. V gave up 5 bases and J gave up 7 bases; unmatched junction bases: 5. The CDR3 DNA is TGTGCCAGCAGTAGTAGCGGGGGGCCTAATGAGCAGTTCTTC. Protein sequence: CASSSSGGPNEQFF.

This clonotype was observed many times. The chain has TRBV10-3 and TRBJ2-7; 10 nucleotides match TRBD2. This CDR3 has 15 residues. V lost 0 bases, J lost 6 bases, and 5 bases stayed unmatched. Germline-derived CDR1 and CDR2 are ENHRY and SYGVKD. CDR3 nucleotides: TGTGCCATCAGTGAGTCTAGCGGGAGGCAGCCCGAGCAGTACTTC. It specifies CAISESSGRQPEQYF.

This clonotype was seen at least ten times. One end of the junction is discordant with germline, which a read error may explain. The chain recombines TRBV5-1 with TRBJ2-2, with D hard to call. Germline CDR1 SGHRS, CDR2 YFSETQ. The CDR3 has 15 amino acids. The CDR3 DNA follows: TGTGCCAGCAGCTTACGGCAGGCAAACACCGGGGAGCTGTTTTTT. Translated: CASSLRQANTGELFF.

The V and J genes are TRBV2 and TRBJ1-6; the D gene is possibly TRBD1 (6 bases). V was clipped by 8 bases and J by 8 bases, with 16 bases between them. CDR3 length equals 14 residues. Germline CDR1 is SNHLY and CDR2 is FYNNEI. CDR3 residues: CASGRDKGDSPLHF. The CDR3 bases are TGTGCCAGCGGACGGGACAAGGGGGATTCACCCCTCCACTTT.

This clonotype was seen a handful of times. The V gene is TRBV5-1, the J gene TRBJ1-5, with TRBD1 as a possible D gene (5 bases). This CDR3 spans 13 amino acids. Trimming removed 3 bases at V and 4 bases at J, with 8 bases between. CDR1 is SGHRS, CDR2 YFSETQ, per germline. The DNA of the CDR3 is TGCGCCAGCAGCTGGGACTTAAATCAGCCCCAGCATTTT. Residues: CASSWDLNQPQHF.

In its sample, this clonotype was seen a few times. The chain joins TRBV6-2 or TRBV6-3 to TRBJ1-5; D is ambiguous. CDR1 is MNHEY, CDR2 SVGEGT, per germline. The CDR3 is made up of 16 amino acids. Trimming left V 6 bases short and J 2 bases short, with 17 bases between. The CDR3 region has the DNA TGTGCCAGCAGAGGACTTAGTCAAGGTCGCAATCAGCCCCAGCATTTT. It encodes CASRGLSQGRNQPQHF.

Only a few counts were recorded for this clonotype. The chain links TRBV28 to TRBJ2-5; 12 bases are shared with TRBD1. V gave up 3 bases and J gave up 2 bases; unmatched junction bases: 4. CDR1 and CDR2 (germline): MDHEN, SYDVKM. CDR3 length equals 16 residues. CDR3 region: CASSLGTGGKQETQYF. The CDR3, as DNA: TGTGCCAGCAGTTTGGGGACAGGGGGCAAACAAGAGACCCAGTACTTC.

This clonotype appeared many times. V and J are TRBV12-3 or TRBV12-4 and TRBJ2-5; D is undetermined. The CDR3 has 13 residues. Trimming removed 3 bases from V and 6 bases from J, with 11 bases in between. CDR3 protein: CASSFSGLKTQYF. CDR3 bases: TGTGCCAGCAGTTTTTCGGGTCTAAAGACCCAGTACTTC.

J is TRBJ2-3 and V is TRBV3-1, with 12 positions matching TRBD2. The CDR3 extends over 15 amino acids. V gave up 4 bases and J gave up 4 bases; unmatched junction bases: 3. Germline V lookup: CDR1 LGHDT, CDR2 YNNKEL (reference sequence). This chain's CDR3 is CASSPTSGGSDTQYF. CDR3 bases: TGTGCCAGCAGCCCGACTAGCGGGGGTTCAGATACGCAGTATTTT.

For the CDR3, the DNA is TGTGCCAGCAGTCTCTCTGAAACAGGGACGGCCGGGGAGCTGTTTTTT. This sequence encodes CASSLSETGTAGELFF. The rearrangement links TRBV6-2 or TRBV6-3 to TRBJ2-2; D is perhaps TRBD1 (6 bases). Germline CDR1 is MNHEY and CDR2 is SVGEGT. V dropped 5 bases and J dropped 6 bases, with 19 bases sitting between them. The CDR3 has 16 amino acids.

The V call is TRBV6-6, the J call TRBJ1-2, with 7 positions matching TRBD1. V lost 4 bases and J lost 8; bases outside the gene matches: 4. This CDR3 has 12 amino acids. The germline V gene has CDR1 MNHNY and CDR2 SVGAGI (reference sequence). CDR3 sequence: CASSFRQGGYTF. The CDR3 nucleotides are TGTGCCAGCAGTTTTCGACAGGGAGGCTACACCTTC.

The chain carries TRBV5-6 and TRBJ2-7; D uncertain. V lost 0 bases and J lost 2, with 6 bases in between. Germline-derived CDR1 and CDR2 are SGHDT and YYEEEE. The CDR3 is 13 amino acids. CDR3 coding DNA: TGTGCCAGCAGCTTGGTGGACGCCTACGAGCAGTACTTC. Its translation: CASSLVDAYEQYF.

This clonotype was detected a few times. CDR3 loop: CASSYSAAPYEQYF. CDR3 DNA sequence: TGTGCCAGCAGTTACTCGGCAGCTCCCTACGAGCAGTACTTC. V usage is TRBV6-5 and J usage is TRBJ2-7, with D uncertain. Germline V lookup: CDR1 MNHEY, CDR2 SVGAGI. This CDR3 is 14 amino acids long. V gave up 0 bases and J gave up 2 bases, with 8 bases separating them.

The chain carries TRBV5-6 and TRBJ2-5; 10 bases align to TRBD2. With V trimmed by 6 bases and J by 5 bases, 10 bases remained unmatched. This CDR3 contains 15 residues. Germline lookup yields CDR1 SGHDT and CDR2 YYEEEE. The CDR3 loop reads CASTPAGGARETQYF. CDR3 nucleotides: TGTGCCAGCACCCCAGCGGGGGGGGCGAGGGAGACCCAGTACTTC. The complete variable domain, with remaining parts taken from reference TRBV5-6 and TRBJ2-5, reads DAGVTQSPTHLIKTRGQQVTLRCSPKSGHDTVSWYQQALGQGPQFIFQYYEEEERQRGNFPDRFSGHQFPNYSSELNVNALLLGDSALYLCASTPAGGARETQYFGPGTRLLVL.

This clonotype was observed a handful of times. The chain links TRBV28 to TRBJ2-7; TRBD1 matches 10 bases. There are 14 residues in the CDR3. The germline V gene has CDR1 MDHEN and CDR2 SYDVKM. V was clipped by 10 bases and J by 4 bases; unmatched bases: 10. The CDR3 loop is CATAPGQGLYEQYF. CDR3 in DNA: TGTGCCACAGCACCGGGACAGGGGCTTTACGAGCAGTACTTC.

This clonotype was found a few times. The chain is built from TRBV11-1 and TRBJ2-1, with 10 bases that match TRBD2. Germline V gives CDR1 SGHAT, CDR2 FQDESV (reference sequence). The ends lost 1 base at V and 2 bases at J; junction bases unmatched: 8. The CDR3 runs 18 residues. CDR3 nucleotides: TGTGCCAGCAGCTTAGGCCGTTTAGCGGGAGGAACCTACAATGAGCAGTTCTTC. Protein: CASSLGRLAGGTYNEQFF.

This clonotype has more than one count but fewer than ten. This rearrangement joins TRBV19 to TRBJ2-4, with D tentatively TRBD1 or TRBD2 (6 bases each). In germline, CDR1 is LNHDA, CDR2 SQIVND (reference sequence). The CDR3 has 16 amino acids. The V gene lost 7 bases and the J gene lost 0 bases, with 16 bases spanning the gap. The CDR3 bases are TGTGCCAGTACCTTGGCGGGACACCAAGCCAAAAACATTCAGTACTTC. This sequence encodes CASTLAGHQAKNIQYF.

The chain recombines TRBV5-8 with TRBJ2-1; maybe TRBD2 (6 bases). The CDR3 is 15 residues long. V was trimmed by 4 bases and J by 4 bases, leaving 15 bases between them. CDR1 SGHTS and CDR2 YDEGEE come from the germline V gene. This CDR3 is CASSLTGLNYNEQFF. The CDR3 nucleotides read TGTGCCAGCAGCCTAACGGGACTTAATTACAATGAGCAGTTCTTC.

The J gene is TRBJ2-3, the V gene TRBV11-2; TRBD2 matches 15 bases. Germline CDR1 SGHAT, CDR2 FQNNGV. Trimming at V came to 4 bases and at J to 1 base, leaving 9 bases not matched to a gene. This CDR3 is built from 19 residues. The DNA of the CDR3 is TGTGCCAGCAGCTCAAGGGGGACTAGCGGGAGGAGTGGCACAGATACGCAGTATTTT. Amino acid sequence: CASSSRGTSGRSGTDTQYF.

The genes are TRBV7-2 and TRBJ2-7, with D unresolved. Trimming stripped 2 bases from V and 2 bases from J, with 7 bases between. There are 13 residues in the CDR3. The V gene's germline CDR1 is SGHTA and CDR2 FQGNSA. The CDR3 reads CASSLFSTYEQYF. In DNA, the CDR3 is TGTGCCAGCAGCTTATTTTCGACCTACGAGCAGTACTTC.

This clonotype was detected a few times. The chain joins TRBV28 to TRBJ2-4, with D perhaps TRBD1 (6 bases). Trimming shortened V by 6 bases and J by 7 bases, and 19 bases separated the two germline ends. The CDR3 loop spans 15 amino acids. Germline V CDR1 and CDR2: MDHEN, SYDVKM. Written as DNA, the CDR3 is TGTGCCAGCAGCCAAACAGGGAGAGGGTGGAACATTCAGTACTTC. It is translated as CASSQTGRGWNIQYF. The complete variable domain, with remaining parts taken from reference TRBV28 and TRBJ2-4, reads DVKVTQSSRYLVKRTGEKVFLECVQDMDHENMFWYRQDPGLGLRLIYFSYDVKMKEKGDIPEGYSVSREKKERFSLILESASTNQTSMYLCASSQTGRGWNIQYFGAGTRLSVL.

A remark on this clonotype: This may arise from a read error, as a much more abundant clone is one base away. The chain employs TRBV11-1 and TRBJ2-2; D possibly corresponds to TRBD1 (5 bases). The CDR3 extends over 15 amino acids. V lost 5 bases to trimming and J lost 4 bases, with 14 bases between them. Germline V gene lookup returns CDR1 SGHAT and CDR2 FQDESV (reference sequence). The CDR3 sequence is CASSLRVGRTGELFF. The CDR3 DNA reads TGTGCCAGCAGCCTCAGGGTCGGGCGCACCGGGGAGCTGTTTTTT.

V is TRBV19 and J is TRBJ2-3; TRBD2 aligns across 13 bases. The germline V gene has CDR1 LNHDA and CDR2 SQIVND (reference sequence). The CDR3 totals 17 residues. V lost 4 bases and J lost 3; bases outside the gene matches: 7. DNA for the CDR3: TGTGCCAGTAGTAGAACCGGGACTAGCGGGATTACAGATACGCAGTATTTT. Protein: CASSRTGTSGITDTQYF. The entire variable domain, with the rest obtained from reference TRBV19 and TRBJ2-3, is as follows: DGGITQSPKYLFRKEGQNVTLSCEQNLNHDAMYWYRQDPGQGLRLIYYSQIVNDFQKGDIAEGYSVSREKKESFPLTVTSAQKNPTAFYLCASSRTGTSGITDTQYFGPGTRLTVL.